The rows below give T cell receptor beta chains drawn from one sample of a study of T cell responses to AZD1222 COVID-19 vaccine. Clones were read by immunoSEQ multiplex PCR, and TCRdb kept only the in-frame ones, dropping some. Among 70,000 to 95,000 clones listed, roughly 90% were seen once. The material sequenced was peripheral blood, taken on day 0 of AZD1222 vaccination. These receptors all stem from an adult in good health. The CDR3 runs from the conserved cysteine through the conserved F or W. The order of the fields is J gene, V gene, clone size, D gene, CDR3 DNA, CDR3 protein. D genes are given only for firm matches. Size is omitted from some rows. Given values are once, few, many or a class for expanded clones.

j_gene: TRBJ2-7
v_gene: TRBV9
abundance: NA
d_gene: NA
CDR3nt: TGTGCCAGCAGCGGCGGTGGGGGCTCCTCCTACGAGCAGTACTTC
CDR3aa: CASSGGGGSSYEQYF

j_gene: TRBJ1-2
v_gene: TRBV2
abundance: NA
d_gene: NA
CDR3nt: TGTGCCAGCAGTGAAGGGGGCCCATACAAGAGGGGCTATGGCTACACCTTC
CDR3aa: CASSEGGPYKRGYGYTF

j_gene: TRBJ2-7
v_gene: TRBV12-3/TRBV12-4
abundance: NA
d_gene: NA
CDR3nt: TGTGCCAGCAGCCCCCCGGGGACGTACGAGCAGTACTTC
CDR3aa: CASSPPGTYEQYF

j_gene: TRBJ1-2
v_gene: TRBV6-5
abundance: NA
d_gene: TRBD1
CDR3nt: TGTGCCAGCAGTTTGGGACAGCTCTATGGCTACACCTTC
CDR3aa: CASSLGQLYGYTF

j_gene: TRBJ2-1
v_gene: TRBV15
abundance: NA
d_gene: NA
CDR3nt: TGTGCCACCTGGGACTCCCTCCACAATGAGCAGTTCTTC
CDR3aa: CATWDSLHNEQFF

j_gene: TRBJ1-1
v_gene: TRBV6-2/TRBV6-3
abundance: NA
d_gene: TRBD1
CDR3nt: TGTGCCAGCAGTTACGACAGGGGTGGCACTGAAGCTTTCTTT
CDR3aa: CASSYDRGGTEAFF

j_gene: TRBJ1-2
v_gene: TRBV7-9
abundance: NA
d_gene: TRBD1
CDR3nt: TGTGCCAGCAGCTTCACACAGGGGAACTATGGCTACACCTTC
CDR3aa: CASSFTQGNYGYTF

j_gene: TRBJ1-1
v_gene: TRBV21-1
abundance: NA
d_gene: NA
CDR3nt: TGTGCCAGCAGCAGTTGGGGCCCTCTGGGTGACACTGAAGCTTTCTTT
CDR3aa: CASSSWGPLGDTEAFF

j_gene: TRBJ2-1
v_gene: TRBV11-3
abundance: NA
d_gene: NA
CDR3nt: TGTGCCAGCAGCCAAGAATTCCGAGGGAATGAGCAGTTCTTC
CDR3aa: CASSQEFRGNEQFF

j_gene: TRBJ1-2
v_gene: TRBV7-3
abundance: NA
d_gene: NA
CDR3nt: TGTGCCAGCAGCCCAGGACAAGCCTATGGCTACACCTTC
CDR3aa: CASSPGQAYGYTF

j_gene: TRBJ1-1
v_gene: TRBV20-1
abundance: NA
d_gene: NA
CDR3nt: TGCAGTGCTAGGGAGGGCCATGAAGCTTTCTTT
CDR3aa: CSAREGHEAFF

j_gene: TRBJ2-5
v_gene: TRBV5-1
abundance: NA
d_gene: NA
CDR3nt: TGCGCCAGCGGACGATCTGAAGAGACCCAGTACTTC
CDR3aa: CASGRSEETQYF

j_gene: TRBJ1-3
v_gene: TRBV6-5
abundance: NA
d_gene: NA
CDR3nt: TGTGCCAGCAGTTACGAGGGGCTCTCTGGAAACACCATATATTTT
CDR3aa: CASSYEGLSGNTIYF

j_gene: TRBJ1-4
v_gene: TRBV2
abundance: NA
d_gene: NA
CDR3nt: TGTGCCAACGGACGGGCCGATGAAAAACTGTTTTTT
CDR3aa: CANGRADEKLFF

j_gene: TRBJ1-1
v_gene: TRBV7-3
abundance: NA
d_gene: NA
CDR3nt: TGTGCCAGCAGCTTCGACGGCAACACTGAAGCTTTCTTT
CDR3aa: CASSFDGNTEAFF

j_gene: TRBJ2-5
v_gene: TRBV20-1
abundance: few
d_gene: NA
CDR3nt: TGCAGTGCTGAGACAGGACAGACCCAGTACTTC
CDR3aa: CSAETGQTQYF

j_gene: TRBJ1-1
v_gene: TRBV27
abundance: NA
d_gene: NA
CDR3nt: TGTGCCAGCAGCAGGGAGGGTCTGAACACTGAAGCTTTCTTT
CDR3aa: CASSREGLNTEAFF

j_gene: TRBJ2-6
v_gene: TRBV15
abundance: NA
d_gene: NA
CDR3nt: TGTGCCACCAGCAGAGAGAACAGGGCCGGGGCCAACGTCCTGACTTTC
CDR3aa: CATSRENRAGANVLTF

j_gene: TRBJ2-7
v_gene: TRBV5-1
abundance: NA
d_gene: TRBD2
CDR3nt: TGCGCCAGCAGCTTGAGTACTAGCGGGGACTACGAGCAGTACTTC
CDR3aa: CASSLSTSGDYEQYF

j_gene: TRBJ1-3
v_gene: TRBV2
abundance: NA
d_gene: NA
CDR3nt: TGTGCCAGCAGTGCCGCTCGGGGAAACACCATATATTTT
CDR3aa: CASSAARGNTIYF

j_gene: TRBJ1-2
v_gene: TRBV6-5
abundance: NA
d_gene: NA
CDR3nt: TGTGCCAGCATCCCGGTCAGACCTAACTATGGCTACACCTTC
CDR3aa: CASIPVRPNYGYTF

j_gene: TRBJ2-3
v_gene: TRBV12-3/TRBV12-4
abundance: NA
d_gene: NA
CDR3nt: TGTGCCAGCAGGACGGCGGGAACAGATACGCAGTATTTT
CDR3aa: CASRTAGTDTQYF

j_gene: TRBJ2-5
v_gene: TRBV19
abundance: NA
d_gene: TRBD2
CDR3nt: TGTGCCAGTAGTACTAGACTAGCGGGGGGTTCGGAGACCCAGTACTTC
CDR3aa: CASSTRLAGGSETQYF

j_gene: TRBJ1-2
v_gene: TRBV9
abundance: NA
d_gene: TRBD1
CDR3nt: TGTGCCAGCAGCGTAGCAGGGGGGGTGCAGAACTATGGCTACACCTTC
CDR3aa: CASSVAGGVQNYGYTF

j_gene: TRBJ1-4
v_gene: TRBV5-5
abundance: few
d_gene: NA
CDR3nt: TGTGCCAGCAGCAAGGACAGAGTTGAAAAACTGTTTTTT
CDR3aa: CASSKDRVEKLFF

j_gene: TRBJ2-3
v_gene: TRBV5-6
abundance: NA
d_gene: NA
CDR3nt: TGTGCCAGCACAGTAGGCCGTTATGGGCCTTTCAGCACAGATACGCAGTATTTT
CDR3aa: CASTVGRYGPFSTDTQYF

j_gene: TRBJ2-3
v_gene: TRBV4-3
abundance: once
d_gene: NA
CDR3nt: TGCGCCAGCAGCCAAGAGGCTTCGGATACGCAGTATTTT
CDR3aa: CASSQEASDTQYF

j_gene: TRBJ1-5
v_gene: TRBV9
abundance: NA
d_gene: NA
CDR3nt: TGTGCCAGCAGCGTAGGTGAAAGTCAGCCCCAGCATTTT
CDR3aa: CASSVGESQPQHF

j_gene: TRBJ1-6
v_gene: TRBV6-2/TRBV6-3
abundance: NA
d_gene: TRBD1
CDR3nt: TGTGCCAGCAGCCTACGGTTCCGGGACAGACCCTCCTATAATTCACCCCTCCACTTT
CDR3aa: CASSLRFRDRPSYNSPLHF

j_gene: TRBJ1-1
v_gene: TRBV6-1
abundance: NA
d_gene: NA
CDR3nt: TGTGCCAGCAGTGATGGAACAGCGGCCGGGCGAATGGAAGCTTTCTTT
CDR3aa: CASSDGTAAGRMEAFF

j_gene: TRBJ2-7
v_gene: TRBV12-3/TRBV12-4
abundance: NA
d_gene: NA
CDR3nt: TGTGCCAGCAGTCCCCTCGGAATCGAGCAGTACTTC
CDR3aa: CASSPLGIEQYF

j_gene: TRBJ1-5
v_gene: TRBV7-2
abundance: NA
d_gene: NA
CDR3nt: TGTGCCAGCAGCTTAGTGGGCAGTGCCTACCATCAGCCCCAGCATTTT
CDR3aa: CASSLVGSAYHQPQHF

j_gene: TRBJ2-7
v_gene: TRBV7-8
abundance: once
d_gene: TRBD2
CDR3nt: TGTGCCAGCAGCCGTTCCACTAGCGGCTACGAGCAGTACTTC
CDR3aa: CASSRSTSGYEQYF

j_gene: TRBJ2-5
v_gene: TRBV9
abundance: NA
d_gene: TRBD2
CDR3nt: TGTGCCAGCAGCGTAGAGGGACTAGCGGAGACCCAGTACTTC
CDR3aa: CASSVEGLAETQYF

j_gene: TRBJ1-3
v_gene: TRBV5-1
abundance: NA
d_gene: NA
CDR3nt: TGCGCCAGCAGCTTGGTGGGGTCACCTGGAAACACCATATATTTT
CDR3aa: CASSLVGSPGNTIYF

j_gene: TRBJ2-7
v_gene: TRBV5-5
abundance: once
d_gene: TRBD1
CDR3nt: TGTGCCAGCAGCTTGGCCTGGACAGGGTCTTACGAGCAGTACTTC
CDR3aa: CASSLAWTGSYEQYF

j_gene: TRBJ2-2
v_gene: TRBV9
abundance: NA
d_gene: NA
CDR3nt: TGTGCCAGCAGCGTAGATCCATCGAACACCGGGGAGCTGTTTTTT
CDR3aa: CASSVDPSNTGELFF

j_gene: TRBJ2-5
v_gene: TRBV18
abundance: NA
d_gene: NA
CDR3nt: TGTGCCAGCTCACCACAGGGTTCCCAAGAGACCCAGTACTTC
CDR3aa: CASSPQGSQETQYF

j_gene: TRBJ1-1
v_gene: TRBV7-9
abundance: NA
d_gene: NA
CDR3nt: TGTGCCAGCAGCTTTAGGATTGAGGGTGAAGCTTTCTTT
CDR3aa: CASSFRIEGEAFF

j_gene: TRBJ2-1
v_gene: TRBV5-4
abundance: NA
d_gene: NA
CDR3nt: TGTGCCAGCAGCTTGGATCGGGGCTCCTACAATGAGCAGTTCTTC
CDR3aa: CASSLDRGSYNEQFF

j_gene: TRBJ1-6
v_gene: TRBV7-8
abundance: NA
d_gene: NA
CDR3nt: TGTGCCAGCAGCTTAGGCCGGTTAATCGGGTCACCCCTCCACTTT
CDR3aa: CASSLGRLIGSPLHF

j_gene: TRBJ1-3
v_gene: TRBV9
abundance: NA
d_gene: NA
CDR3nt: TGTGCCAGCAGCGTCGATATAACCTCTGGAAACACCATATATTTT
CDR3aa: CASSVDITSGNTIYF

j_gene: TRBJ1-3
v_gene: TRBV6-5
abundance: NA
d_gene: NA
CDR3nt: TGTGCCTCTAATTTGGGCACTGGAAACACCATATATTTT
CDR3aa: CASNLGTGNTIYF

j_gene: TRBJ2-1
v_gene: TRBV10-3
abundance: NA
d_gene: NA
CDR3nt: TGTGCCATCAGTATAGACAGTAATGAGCAGTTCTTC
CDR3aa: CAISIDSNEQFF

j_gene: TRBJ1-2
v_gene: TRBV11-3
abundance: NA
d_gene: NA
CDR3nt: TGTGCCAGCAGCTCTCCCGGGTTCGTGGGTGGCTACACCTTC
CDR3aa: CASSSPGFVGGYTF

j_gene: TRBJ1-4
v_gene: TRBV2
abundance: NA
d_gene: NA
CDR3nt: TGTGCCAGCAGTGGAGCGGGGGGCATGGGCCCGGACACAACTAATGAAAAACTGTTTTTT
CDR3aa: CASSGAGGMGPDTTNEKLFF

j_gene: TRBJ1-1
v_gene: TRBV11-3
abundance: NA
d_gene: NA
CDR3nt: TGTGCCAGCAGCCTGCAGATTACTGAAGCTTTCTTT
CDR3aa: CASSLQITEAFF

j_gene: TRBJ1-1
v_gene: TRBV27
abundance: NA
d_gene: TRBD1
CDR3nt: TGTGCCAGCAGTCGACAGGGATCCACTGAAGCTTTCTTT
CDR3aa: CASSRQGSTEAFF

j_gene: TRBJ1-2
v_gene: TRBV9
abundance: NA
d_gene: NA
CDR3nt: TGTGCCAGCAGCGTAGGAGGGATCAGTGGCTACACCTTC
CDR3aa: CASSVGGISGYTF

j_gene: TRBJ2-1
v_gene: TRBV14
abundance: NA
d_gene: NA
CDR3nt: TGTGCCAGCAGCCAAGGAGCCTACAATGAGCAGTTCTTC
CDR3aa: CASSQGAYNEQFF

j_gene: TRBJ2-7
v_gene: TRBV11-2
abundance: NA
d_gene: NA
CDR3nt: TGTGCCAGCAGCTTAGAACAGATCTACGAGCAGTACTTC
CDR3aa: CASSLEQIYEQYF

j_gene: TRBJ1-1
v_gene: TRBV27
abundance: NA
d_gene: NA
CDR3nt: TGTGCCAGCAGCCAAGACAGACCCCAAGAAGCTTTCTTT
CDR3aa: CASSQDRPQEAFF

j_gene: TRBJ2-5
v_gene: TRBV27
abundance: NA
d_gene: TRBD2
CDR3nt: TGTGCCAGCAGGCTAAGGGTGACTAGCGGGGGACAAGAGACCCAGTACTTC
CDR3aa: CASRLRVTSGGQETQYF

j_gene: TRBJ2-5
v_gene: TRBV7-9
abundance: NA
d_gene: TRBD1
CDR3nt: TGTGCCAGCAGCCCGCGACAGGGTACATCAGAAGTGACCCAGTACTTC
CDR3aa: CASSPRQGTSEVTQYF

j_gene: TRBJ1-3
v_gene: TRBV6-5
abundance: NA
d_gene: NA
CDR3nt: TGTGCCAGCAGTACCTATTACGACAGGCAAAACACCATATATTTT
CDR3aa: CASSTYYDRQNTIYF

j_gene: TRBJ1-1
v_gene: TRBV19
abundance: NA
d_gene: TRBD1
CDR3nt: TGTGCCAGTAGAACCCGACAGGGAATGAACACTGAAGCTTTCTTT
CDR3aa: CASRTRQGMNTEAFF

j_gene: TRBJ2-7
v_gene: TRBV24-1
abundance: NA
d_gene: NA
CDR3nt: TGTGCCACCAGTGCTAAGGGCGGAACCTACGAGCAGTACTTC
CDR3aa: CATSAKGGTYEQYF

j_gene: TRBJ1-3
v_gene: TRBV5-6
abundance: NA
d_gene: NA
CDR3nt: TGTGCCAGCAGCTTGTATCTCTCCGGGGAGGGCCCTGGAAACACCATATATTTT
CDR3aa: CASSLYLSGEGPGNTIYF

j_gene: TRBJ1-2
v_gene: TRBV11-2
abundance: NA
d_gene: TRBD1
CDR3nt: TGTGCCAGCAGCCTCCAGACAGGGGATGGCTACACCTTC
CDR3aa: CASSLQTGDGYTF

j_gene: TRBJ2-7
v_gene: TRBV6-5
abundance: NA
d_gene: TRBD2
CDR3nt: TGTGCCACGTCATCTAGCGGGGGACCCTACGAGCAGTACTTC
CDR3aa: CATSSSGGPYEQYF